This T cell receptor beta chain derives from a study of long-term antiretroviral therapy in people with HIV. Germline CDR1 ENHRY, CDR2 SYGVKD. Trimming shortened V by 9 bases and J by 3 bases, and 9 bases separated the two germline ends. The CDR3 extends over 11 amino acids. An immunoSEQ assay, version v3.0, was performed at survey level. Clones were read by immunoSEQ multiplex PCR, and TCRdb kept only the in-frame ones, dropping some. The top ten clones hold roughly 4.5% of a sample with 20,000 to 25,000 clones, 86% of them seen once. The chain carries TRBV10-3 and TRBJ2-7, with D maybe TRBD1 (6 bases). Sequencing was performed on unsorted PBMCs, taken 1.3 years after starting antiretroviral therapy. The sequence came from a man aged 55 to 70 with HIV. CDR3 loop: CAMGQNYEQYF. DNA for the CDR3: TGTGCCATGGGACAAAACTACGAGCAGTACTTC.